Below, 3 T cell receptor beta chains from the same sample are listed, as sequenced in a study of CD8 T cells in ankylosing spondylitis. One entry per CDR3 protein results from TCRdb running MiXCR on the 5' RACE reads. The data contain hundreds of thousands of distinct CDR3 sequences, roughly 13% of them singletons. Study results and caveats: In ankylosing spondylitis blood, a motif of seven to nine highly homologous TCR beta variants appeared characteristic.

What these receptors recognize is not known. Sequencing used blood, either unsorted or a sorted T cell fraction (not recorded which). The receptors originated from a male donor with ankylosing spondylitis.

The genes are TRBV2 and TRBJ1-5; D is unresolved. The CDR3 spans 14 residues. Trimming removed 1 base at V and 6 bases at J, with 10 bases between. The germline gives CDR1 SNHLY, CDR2 FYNNEI. CDR3 DNA sequence: TGTGCCAGCAGTGAAGAGCGAGGGTTTCAGCCCCAGCATTTT. As protein: CASSEERGFQPQHF. The whole variable domain, remainder taken from reference TRBV2 and TRBJ1-5, is EPEVTQTPSHQVTQMGQEVILRCVPISNHLYFYWYRQILGQKVEFLVSFYNNEISEKSEIFDDQFSVERPDGSNFTLKIRSTKLEDSAMYFCASSEERGFQPQHFGDGTRLSIL.

The sample holds many counts of this clonotype. This rearrangement joins TRBV5-1 to TRBJ2-7, with 9 bases identical to TRBD2. The CDR3 has 16 amino acids. With 1 base clipped from V and 1 base from J, the junction kept 6 bases outside the gene matches. Per the germline V gene, CDR1 is SGHRS and CDR2 is YFSETQ. This chain's CDR3 is CASSLSPLAGSYEQYF. CDR3 nucleotides: TGCGCCAGCAGCTTGTCTCCGCTAGCGGGATCCTACGAGCAGTACTTC.

This clonotype turned up a few times. The chain is built from TRBV3-1 and TRBJ2-7, with D unclear. The CDR3 extends over 10 amino acids. V shed 5 bases and J shed 3 bases, with 2 bases lying between them. In germline, CDR1 is LGHDT, CDR2 YNNKEL (reference sequence). CDR3 residues: CASSVYEQYV. For the CDR3, the DNA is TGTGCCAGCAGCGTCTACGAGCAGTACGTC.